Below are 10 T cell receptor beta chains sequenced from a single sample in a study of blood T cells in healthy people across ages. Next came a second PCR, run for about 6 to 11 cycles, which used a sample-barcoded 5' primer along with a J-beta primer mix. TCRdb itself ran the 5' RACE reads through MiXCR, one entry per CDR3 protein. The table lists some 1.5 million distinct CDR3 sequences, roughly 43% of them singletons. The sample was blood. The source is a woman between 18 and 29 years old in good health.

This clonotype turned up a few times. The CDR3 is CASTDVYNEQFF. The CDR3, as DNA: TGTGCCAGCACGGACGTTTACAATGAGCAGTTCTTC. The chain combines TRBV27 with TRBJ2-1, with unresolved D. Germline V gives CDR1 MNHEY, CDR2 SMNVEV (reference sequence). The CDR3 runs 12 residues. With 7 bases removed from V and 4 bases from J, the gap between germline ends came to 8 bases.

This clonotype has more than one count but fewer than ten. This chain uses TRBV10-3 with TRBJ1-5; no clear D. Germline V gene lookup returns CDR1 ENHRY and CDR2 SYGVKD. The CDR3 length is 14 residues. V dropped 4 bases and J dropped 3 bases, with 10 bases sitting between them. CDR3 protein: CAISAVSDNQPQHF. CDR3 DNA: TGTGCCATCAGTGCGGTGTCAGACAATCAGCCCCAGCATTTT.

The chain is built from TRBV12-3 or TRBV12-4 and TRBJ1-1; a weak D match, TRBD1 (5 bases). With 5 bases removed from V and 5 bases from J, the gap between germline ends came to 15 bases. The CDR3 has 14 amino acids. The CDR3: CASSVGFRATEAFF. The CDR3, as DNA: TGTGCCAGCAGTGTAGGCTTCAGGGCGACTGAAGCTTTCTTT.

Details on this clonotype: The junction and the germline gene differ at one end; a read error may be behind it. The chain has TRBV9 and TRBJ2-7; 8 positions match TRBD1. The CDR3 is 15 amino acids. Germline CDR1 is SGDLS and CDR2 is YYNGEE. CDR3 residues: CAGSPGQGLSYEQYF. The CDR3 DNA follows: TGTGCCGGCAGCCCAGGACAGGGCCTCTCCTACGAGCAGTACTTC. The complete variable domain, with remaining parts taken from reference TRBV9 and TRBJ2-7, reads DSGVTQTPKHLITATGQRVTLRCSPRSGDLSVYWYQQSLDQGLQFLIQYYNGEERAKGNILERFSAQQFPDLHSELNLSSLELGDSALYFCAGSPGQGLSYEQYFGPGTRLTVT.

The chain carries TRBV28 and TRBJ2-7; 11 bases are a match to TRBD2. V dropped 5 bases and J dropped 5; count of bases not matched to a gene: 8. This CDR3 contains 15 residues. The germline CDR1 and CDR2 sequences are MDHEN and SYDVKM. Here the CDR3 reads CASSRTSGSMNEQYF. CDR3 coding DNA: TGTGCCAGCAGTCGCACTAGCGGGAGTATGAACGAGCAGTACTTC.

A remark on this clonotype: Sequence at one end of the junction differs from germline and may be a read error. The rearrangement links TRBV4-3 to TRBJ1-1, with no clear D. There are 14 residues in the CDR3. CDR1 and CDR2 (germline): LGHNA, YSLEER. The CDR3 coding sequence is TGCGCCAGCAGCTCCCGCCCGGCGGATACTGAGGCTTTCTTT. Translated: CASSSRPADTEAFF.

This clonotype was seen just once. The chain has TRBV5-1 and TRBJ2-4; 9 nucleotides agree with TRBD1. From germline, CDR1 is SGHRS and CDR2 YFSETQ. The CDR3 contains 16 residues. V was pared by 4 bases and J by 8 bases, with 13 bases of the junction left unmatched. DNA for the CDR3: TGCGCCAGCAGCGAGGGATACAGGGGGCGCATTGACATTCAGTACTTC. Translation gives CASSEGYRGRIDIQYF.

CDR3 bases: TGTGCCAGCAGTCGCGGACAGGGAACCAGTATTAACGTTGGCTACACCTTC. Its translation is CASSRGQGTSINVGYTF. The chain is built from TRBV12-3 or TRBV12-4 and TRBJ1-2; 8 bases agree with TRBD1. V lost 5 bases and J lost 7; bases outside the gene matches: 18. The CDR3 loop spans 17 amino acids.

This sequence joins TRBV29-1 and TRBJ2-1, with 13 positions matching TRBD2. The CDR3 runs 15 residues. The trim removed 3 bases at V and 4 bases at J, leaving 3 bases unmatched. From germline, CDR1 is SQVTM and CDR2 ANQGSEA. The CDR3 coding sequence is TGCAGCGTTGACGGGACTAGCGGGGAGTACAATGAGCAGTTCTTC. Amino acid sequence: CSVDGTSGEYNEQFF.

This clonotype was found once. The chain is built from TRBV5-1 and TRBJ1-2; D is possibly TRBD1 (5 bases). Trimming cost V 0 bases and J 4 bases, with 13 bases left between them. The CDR3 contains 15 residues. CDR1 SGHRS and CDR2 YFSETQ come from the germline V gene. CDR3 bases: TGCGCCAGCAGCTTGGCTACGGGGCCAGCCTATGGCTACACCTTC. Translating it yields CASSLATGPAYGYTF.